This T cell receptor beta chain was retrieved from a study of PD-L1 blockade in urothelial cancer. Study-wide background: Blood-derived samples held a median about 150,000 T cells.

The method was immunoSEQ multiplex PCR; TCRdb's version includes in-frame clones alone and lacks a portion of them. The profile covers about 50,000 clones, with about 90% appearing a single time and about 10% taken by the ten largest. Time point noted: peripheral blood 6 weeks after treatment start. Trimming took 4 bases from V and 3 from J; bases not matched to a gene: 0. The CDR3 is made up of 15 amino acids. From germline, CDR1 is MNHNS and CDR2 SASEGT. The chain uses TRBV6-1 and TRBJ2-3, with TRBD2 matching over 14 bases. The clonotype comes from a man in his 60s with urothelial cancer. The sample was PBMCs, taken around atezolizumab (anti-PD-L1) treatment. DNA for the CDR3: TGTGCCAGCAGTGGACTAGCGGGGGGGACAGATACGCAGTATTTT. Translated, it gives CASSGLAGGTDTQYF.